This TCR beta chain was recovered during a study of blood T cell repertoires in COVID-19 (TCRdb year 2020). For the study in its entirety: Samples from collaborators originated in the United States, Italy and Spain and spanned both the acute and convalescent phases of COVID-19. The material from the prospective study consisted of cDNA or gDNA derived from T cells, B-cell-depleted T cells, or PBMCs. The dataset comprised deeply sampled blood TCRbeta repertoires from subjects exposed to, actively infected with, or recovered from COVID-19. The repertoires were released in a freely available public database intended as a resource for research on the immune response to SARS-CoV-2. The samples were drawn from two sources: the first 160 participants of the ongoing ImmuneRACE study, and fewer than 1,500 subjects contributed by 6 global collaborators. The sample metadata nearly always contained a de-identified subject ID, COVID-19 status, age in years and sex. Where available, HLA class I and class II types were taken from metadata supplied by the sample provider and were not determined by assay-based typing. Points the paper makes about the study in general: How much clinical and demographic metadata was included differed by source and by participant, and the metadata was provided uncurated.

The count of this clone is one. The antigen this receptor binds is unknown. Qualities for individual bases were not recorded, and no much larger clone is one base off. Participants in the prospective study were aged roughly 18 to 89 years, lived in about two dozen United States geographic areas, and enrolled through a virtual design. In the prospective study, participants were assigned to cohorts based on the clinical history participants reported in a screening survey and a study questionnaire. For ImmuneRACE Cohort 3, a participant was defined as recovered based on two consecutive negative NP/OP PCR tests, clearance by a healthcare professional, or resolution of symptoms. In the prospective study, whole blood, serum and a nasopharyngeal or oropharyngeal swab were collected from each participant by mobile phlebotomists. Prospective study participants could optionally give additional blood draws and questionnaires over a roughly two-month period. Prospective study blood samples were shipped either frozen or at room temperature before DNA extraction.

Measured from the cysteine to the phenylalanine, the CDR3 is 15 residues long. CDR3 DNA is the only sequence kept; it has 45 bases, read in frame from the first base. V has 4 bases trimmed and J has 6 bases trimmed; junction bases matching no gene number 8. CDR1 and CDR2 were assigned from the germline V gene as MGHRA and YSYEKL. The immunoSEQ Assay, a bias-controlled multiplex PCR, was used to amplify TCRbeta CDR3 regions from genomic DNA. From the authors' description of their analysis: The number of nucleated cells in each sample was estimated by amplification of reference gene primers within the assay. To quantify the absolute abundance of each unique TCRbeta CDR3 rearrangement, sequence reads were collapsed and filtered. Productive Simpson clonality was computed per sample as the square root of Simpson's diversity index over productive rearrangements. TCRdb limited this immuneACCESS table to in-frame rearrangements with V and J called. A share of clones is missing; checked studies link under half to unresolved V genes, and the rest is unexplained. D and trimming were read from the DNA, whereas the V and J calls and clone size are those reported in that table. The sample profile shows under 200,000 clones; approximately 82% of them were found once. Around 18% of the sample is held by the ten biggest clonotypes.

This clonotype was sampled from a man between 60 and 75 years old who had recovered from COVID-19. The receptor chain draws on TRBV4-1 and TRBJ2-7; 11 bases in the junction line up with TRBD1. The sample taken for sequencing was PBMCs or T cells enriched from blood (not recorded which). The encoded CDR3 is CASSPGQGAKAEQYF. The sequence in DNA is TGCGCCAGCAGCCCTGGACAGGGGGCGAAGGCCGAGCAGTACTTC.